One and the same sample provided the 11 T cell receptor beta chains below, sequenced in a study of vaccination effects on CD4 cells after COVID-19. TCRdb's copy holds only in-frame clones and misses some; the assay was immunoSEQ multiplex PCR. The data show roughly 59,000 clones, about 78% seen once. Expansion with viral peptide pools was applied to antigen-specific CD4+ T cells by the ViraFEST assay prior to sequencing. Cells that had been cultured for approximately eleven days were the source of isolated CD4+ T cells. Subjects were given two BNT162b2 or mRNA-1273 vaccine doses. Their antigen targets remain unknown. Material: CD4+ T cells from PBMCs cultured with HCoV-OC43 spike peptides, obtained after COVID-19 vaccination. Indicated subset: HCoV-OC43 spike overlapping peptide pool stimulation. Receptor source: a human donor who received a COVID-19 vaccine.

The J gene is TRBJ2-1, the V gene TRBV29-1, with 8 bases identical to TRBD2. Germline trimming cut 4 bases from V and 1 base from J; bases unmatched to any gene: 3. Germline assignment: CDR1 SQVTM and CDR2 ANQGSEA. This CDR3 is built from 14 residues. Here the CDR3 DNA reads TGCAGCGTTGTGCGGGGGGTATCCTACAATGAGCAGTTCTTC. Translated, it gives CSVVRGVSYNEQFF.

The chain has TRBV15 and TRBJ1-1; tentatively, D is TRBD1 (6 bases). Per the germline V gene, CDR1 is LNHNV and CDR2 is YYDKDF (reference sequence). The germline V and J ends were trimmed by 1 base and 7 bases, with 16 bases remaining between them. The CDR3 is 15 amino acids. In DNA form, the CDR3 reads TGTGCCACCAGCAGAGCGTCTAGGACAGAGTATGAAGCTTTCTTT. It encodes CATSRASRTEYEAFF.

The chain is built from TRBV2 and TRBJ1-3; the D is unclear. Trimming stripped 5 bases from V and 2 bases from J, with 10 bases between. This CDR3 spans 14 amino acids. Germline loops: CDR1 SNHLY, CDR2 FYNNEI. CDR3 in amino acids: CASSRERAGNTIYF. CDR3 DNA: TGTGCCAGCAGTAGGGAACGGGCTGGAAACACCATATATTTT.

V is TRBV5-8 and J is TRBJ2-1, with 7 bases matching TRBD1. The CDR3 totals 15 residues. J gave up 5 bases and V 3 bases, and 8 bases lay outside the gene matches. Germline V gene sequence: CDR1 SGHTS, CDR2 YDEGEE. The CDR3 DNA sequence: TGTGCCAGCAGCTCGAACCGGGACAGTCACAATGAGCAGTTCTTC. Its translation: CASSSNRDSHNEQFF.

This chain uses TRBV6-5 with TRBJ2-2, with 7 bases aligning to TRBD2. The trim removed 2 bases at V and 6 bases at J, leaving 6 bases unmatched. In germline, CDR1 is MNHEY, CDR2 SVGAGI. The length of the CDR3 is 15 residues. CDR3 amino acids: CASSYSQGGAGELFF. The CDR3 DNA sequence: TGTGCCAGCAGTTACAGTCAGGGAGGGGCCGGGGAGCTGTTTTTT.

This sequence joins TRBV30 and TRBJ2-3; 8 positions match TRBD1. Trimming took 4 bases from V and 4 from J; bases not matched to a gene: 4. The CDR3 length is 13 residues. Germline loops: CDR1 GTSNPN, CDR2 SVGIG (reference sequence). The CDR3 loop reads CAWTGGAADTQYF. The CDR3 DNA is TGTGCCTGGACAGGGGGCGCGGCAGATACGCAGTATTTT.

This rearrangement joins TRBV15 to TRBJ2-5, with D perhaps TRBD1 (6 bases). V was shortened by 2 bases and J by 4 bases, with 14 bases between the two germline ends. The germline V gene has CDR1 LNHNV and CDR2 YYDKDF (reference sequence). The CDR3 is 15 amino acids. CDR3 in amino acids: CATSRQGNPAETQYF. Written as DNA, the CDR3 is TGTGCCACCAGCAGACAGGGGAACCCCGCAGAGACCCAGTACTTC.

The V call is TRBV7-2, the J call TRBJ2-7; D unresolved. Germline-derived CDR1 and CDR2 are SGHTA and FQGNSA. V shed 2 bases and J shed 4 bases, with 12 bases lying between them. This CDR3 is 14 amino acids long. CDR3 in amino acids: CASSLTVVLYEQYV. The DNA for the CDR3 is TGTGCCAGCAGCTTAACCGTAGTCTTGTACGAGCAGTACGTC.

The chain's CDR3 is CATRRPAWGGLEAFF. The CDR3, as DNA: TGTGCCACCAGGAGACCGGCCTGGGGCGGGCTTGAAGCTTTCTTT. The genes are TRBV15 and TRBJ1-1, with D perhaps TRBD1 (5 bases). There are 15 residues in the CDR3. Germline loops: CDR1 LNHNV, CDR2 YYDKDF (reference sequence). Trimming left V 6 bases short and J 7 bases short, with 21 bases between.

The chain uses TRBV24-1 and TRBJ2-5; D is undetermined. This CDR3 comprises 15 residues. The germline gives CDR1 KGHDR, CDR2 SFDVKD. The V end was cut by 1 base, the J end by 2 bases, with 10 bases between. The CDR3 loop is CATSDFTVGQETQYF. The CDR3 nucleotides are TGTGCCACCAGTGATTTTACAGTCGGACAAGAGACCCAGTACTTC.

The rearrangement uses TRBV28 and TRBJ1-2; D not certain. V gave up 2 bases and J gave up 7 bases, with 8 bases separating them. Looked up from germline, CDR1 is MDHEN and CDR2 is SYDVKM. The CDR3 contains 12 residues. This CDR3 is CASSLGDVGYTF. The CDR3 DNA reads as TGTGCCAGCAGTTTAGGGGATGTTGGCTACACCTTC.